This T cell receptor (beta chain) is from a study of blood T cell repertoires in COVID-19. Study-level background: From the United States, Italy and Spain came samples of acute and convalescent COVID-19. PBMCs, B-cell-depleted T cells, or T cells were the source of the cDNA or gDNA that made up the material.

The CDR3 has 14 residues. The germline gives CDR1 MDHEN, CDR2 SYDVKM. The germline V and J ends were trimmed by 6 bases and 4 bases, with 16 bases remaining between them. Under the authors' procedure: For nucleated cells, counts were estimated from reference gene primer amplification. Measured with immunoSEQ multiplex PCR; TCRdb has only the in-frame clones, and not every one. Clonal size and the V and J genes are those of that table, whereas D and trimming came from the DNA. This table has about 76,000 clones, around nine tenths appearing once. The material sequenced was peripheral blood. The chain recombines TRBV28 with TRBJ2-7; possibly TRBD2 for D (6 bases). The sequence was obtained from a man aged 25-45 years with acute or convalescent COVID-19. CDR3 region: CASRARDSRYEQYF. CDR3 coding DNA: TGTGCCAGCAGGGCCCGGGACTCCCGATACGAGCAGTACTTC.